This entry lists 2 T cell receptor beta chains sequenced from one sample in a study of cytomegalovirus exposure and HLA in healthy donors (TCRdb year 2017). The library came from the immunoSEQ multiplex PCR assay. For the multiplex PCR, a mixture combining 60 forward primers for TCR Vbeta segments and 13 reverse primers for TCR Jbeta segments was used. Held by TCRdb, this immuneACCESS table contains in-frame sequences only and omits some clones. Under half of the omission traces to an unresolved V gene where checked; the cause of the rest is unknown. The sample table contains about 190,000 clones; only one count was recorded for approximately 80% of them. About 1.5% of the sample is in the top ten clones. The sequenced material came from PBMCs. The receptors come from a woman aged 18-29 years in good health and CMV-seronegative.

The chain uses TRBV5-1 and TRBJ2-3, with TRBD2 as a possible D gene (6 bases). The germline V gene has CDR1 SGHRS and CDR2 YFSETQ. This CDR3 is built from 16 residues. V lost 6 bases to trimming and J lost 6 bases, with 23 bases between them. CDR3 in amino acids: CASTNLGRNQFDTQYF. The DNA of the CDR3 is TGCGCCAGCACCAACCTAGGGAGGAATCAATTCGATACGCAGTATTTT.

The gene calls are TRBV29-1 and TRBJ1-2; 9 bases fit TRBD1. Germline loops: CDR1 SQVTM, CDR2 ANQGSEA. After removal of 0 bases from V and 8 bases from J, the junction contained 10 bases not matched to a gene. This CDR3 comprises 15 residues. The CDR3 spells CSVEEGTGIFYGYTF. CDR3 nucleotide sequence: TGCAGCGTTGAAGAGGGGACAGGGATCTTCTACGGCTACACCTTC. The entire variable domain, with the rest obtained from reference TRBV29-1 and TRBJ1-2, is as follows: SAVISQKPSRDICQRGTSLTIQCQVDSQVTMMFWYRQQPGQSLTLIATANQGSEATYESGFVIDKFPISRPNLTFSTLTVSNMSPEDSSIYLCSVEEGTGIFYGYTFGSGTRLTVV.